The present TCR beta chain was sequenced within a study of T cell responses to AZD1222 COVID-19 vaccine. Study overall: Second-dose intervals of approximately 4 or approximately 12 weeks were pooled.

Germline V lookup: CDR1 LGHNA, CDR2 YSLEER. There are 14 residues in the CDR3. V was shortened by 1 base and J by 7 bases, with 14 bases between the two germline ends. General study results and limits: Vaccine-associated CD4 TCRs spanned spike, dominant at 160-218 and 743-854. White British people made up most donors, females outnumbered males, and clonal diversity was possibly underestimated.

Sequencing used immunoSEQ multiplex PCR; TCRdb keeps in-frame clones, though not all of them. The profile shows more than 95,000 clones, about 90% of them singletons. On this clone: The antigen is unknown.

The source of this sequence is an adult in good health. The chain employs TRBV4-3 and TRBJ2-7; D may correspond to TRBD1 or TRBD2 (5 bases each). The material was peripheral blood, obtained on day 0 of AZD1222 vaccination. The CDR3 loop reads CASSQGRDLNEQYF. Written as DNA, the CDR3 is TGCGCCAGCAGCCAAGGACGGGACCTGAATGAGCAGTACTTC.